This is a list of T cell receptor beta chains from one sample in a study of CD8+ T cells in alopecia areata. Assay: immunoSEQ multiplex PCR; the TCRdb copy retains only in-frame clones and omits some. The sample comprises roughly 140,000 clones, 62% of which are singletons, and less than 40% rests with the top ten. What was sequenced was CD8+ T cells sorted from blood. These TCRs come from a human donor in good health. The CDR3 runs from the conserved cysteine through the conserved F or W. Each record gives: D gene, J gene, V gene, clone size, CDR3 DNA, CDR3 protein. A D gene is named only where the DNA matches it firmly. Size is stated for part of the rows, as once, few or many counts, or as a class when the clone is expanded.

>.|TRBJ2-3|TRBV4-1|.
TGCGCCAGCAGCCAAGAAAAGGGCACAGATACGCAGTATTTT
CASSQEKGTDTQYF
>.|TRBJ2-1|TRBV9|.
TGTGCCAGCAGCCAACCCGGGAAGGGGAGGGAGCAGTTCTTC
CASSQPGKGREQFF
>.|TRBJ2-3|TRBV28|few
TGTGCCAGCAGTCCCCGAGATACGCAGTATTTT
CASSPRDTQYF
>TRBD2|TRBJ2-1|TRBV11-2|few
TGTGCCAGCATGTGGGAGGGCCATGAGCAGTTCTTC
CASMWEGHEQFF
>.|TRBJ2-2|TRBV29-1|.
TGCAGCGTCAGGGACGGGGAGCTGTTTTTT
CSVRDGELFF
>.|TRBJ2-1|TRBV5-1|.
TGCGCCAGCTTTAGCGAGACACTCAATGAGCAGTTCTTC
CASFSETLNEQFF
>.|TRBJ2-6|TRBV4-1|.
TGCGCCAGCAGCCGTCCTTGGGGAGGAAGTGGGGCCAACGTCCTGACTTTC
CASSRPWGGSGANVLTF
>TRBD2|TRBJ2-7|TRBV9|.
TGTGCCAGCAGTGGACTAGCGGATGCATACGAGCAGTACTTC
CASSGLADAYEQYF
>.|TRBJ2-2|TRBV29-1|.
TGCAGCGCGGGACCGTGGGGCTCGAACACCGGGGAGCTGTTTTTT
CSAGPWGSNTGELFF
>.|TRBJ2-1|TRBV21-1|few
TGTGCCAGCAGCAAAGACGGGGGACTTAGGTACAATGAGCAGTTCTTC
CASSKDGGLRYNEQFF
>.|TRBJ1-1|TRBV29-1|.
TGCAGCGTTCACCCAGGGCCTATGAACACTGAAGCTTTCTTT
CSVHPGPMNTEAFF
>.|TRBJ2-7|TRBV5-6|.
TGTGCCAGCAGCTTGTTCGGCCAGACTAGGAACGAGCAGTACTTC
CASSLFGQTRNEQYF
>.|TRBJ1-5|TRBV5-6|.
TGTGCCAGCAGCTTGGGGGGGCTGTCGTGGCAGCCCCAGCATTTT
CASSLGGLSWQPQHF
>.|TRBJ1-2|TRBV29-1|few
TGCAGCGTTGAAGATCGTATCCGGGGAGTCAATGGCTACACCTTC
CSVEDRIRGVNGYTF
>.|TRBJ2-5|TRBV4-1|once
TGCGCCAGCAGCCATTTTAGCGGAAGGGCCCAAGAGACCCAGTACTTC
CASSHFSGRAQETQYF
>.|TRBJ2-1|TRBV5-4|few
TGTGCCAGCAGCCTATCCTCCTACAATGAGCAGTTCTTC
CASSLSSYNEQFF
>.|TRBJ2-1|TRBV4-1|.
TGCGCCAGCAGCCAAGTGCAGGCCTACAATGAGCAGTTCTTC
CASSQVQAYNEQFF
>TRBD2|TRBJ2-2|TRBV19|.
TGTGCCAGTAGTCTAGCGGCTACGAACACCGGGGAGCTGTTTTTT
CASSLAATNTGELFF